This T cell receptor beta chain was sequenced during a study of immune evolution from preneoplasia to lung adenocarcinoma. Patient tissue came from resections in Japan or China, 2014–2017. The method was immunoSEQ multiplex PCR; TCRdb's version includes in-frame clones alone and lacks a portion of them. The sample includes about 11,000 clones, over 70% seen only once; the top ten take around 28%. After removal of 4 bases from V and 4 bases from J, the junction contained 3 bases not matched to a gene. The CDR3 loop spans 15 amino acids. Per the germline V gene, CDR1 is KGHSH and CDR2 is LQKENI. The chain links TRBV18 to TRBJ1-5, with 11 bases matching TRBD1. Sequencing input: FFPE normal lung tissue adjacent to the tumor. This clonotype was sampled from a person aged 55 to 70 with lung adenocarcinoma. Some clones in this sample may be carry-over from other donors' samples. Here the CDR3 DNA reads TGTGCCAGCTCACTCGGGACAGGGGGGAATCAGCCCCAGCATTTT. Translation: CASSLGTGGNQPQHF.